This is a list of T cell receptor beta chains from one sample in a study of cytomegalovirus exposure and HLA in healthy donors. Sequencing used immunoSEQ multiplex PCR; TCRdb keeps in-frame clones, though not all of them. This sample yields 200,000 or so clones, of which about 77% are seen a single time; less than 6% belongs to the top ten. Input material: PBMCs. These receptors were obtained from a woman aged 30 to 39 in good health and CMV-seropositive. Each CDR3 is given with its conserved first and last residue. Each record gives: CDR3 protein, CDR3 DNA, CDR3 length, clone size, J gene, D gene, V gene. The D gene is left open where the match is weak. Only part of the rows carry a size: once, few, many, or a class if the clone is expanded.

CDR3 protein: CASSQAADQPQHF
CDR3 DNA: TGCGCCAGCAGCCAGGCCGCGGATCAGCCCCAGCATTTT
CDR3 length: 13
clone size: -
J gene: TRBJ1-5
D gene: -
V gene: TRBV4-1

CDR3 protein: CASSLGQGNTIYF
CDR3 DNA: TGTGCCAGCAGCTTAGGGCAAGGAAACACCATATATTTT
CDR3 length: 13
clone size: -
J gene: TRBJ1-3
D gene: -
V gene: TRBV7-9

CDR3 protein: CASSFRGGNTGELFF
CDR3 DNA: TGTGCCAGCAGCTTTCGGGGGGGGAACACCGGGGAGCTGTTTTTT
CDR3 length: 15
clone size: -
J gene: TRBJ2-2
D gene: TRBD2
V gene: TRBV7-9

CDR3 protein: CASRERDGSYEQYF
CDR3 DNA: TGTGCCAGCAGGGAGCGGGATGGCTCCTACGAGCAGTACTTC
CDR3 length: 14
clone size: once
J gene: TRBJ2-7
D gene: TRBD2
V gene: TRBV2

CDR3 protein: CASSEVGGSYGYTF
CDR3 DNA: TGTGCCAGCAGTGAAGTTGGAGGGAGCTATGGCTACACCTTC
CDR3 length: 14
clone size: few
J gene: TRBJ1-2
D gene: -
V gene: TRBV6-1

CDR3 protein: CASSLHPGSGEAFF
CDR3 DNA: TGTGCCAGCAGCTTACATCCGGGGTCGGGTGAAGCTTTCTTT
CDR3 length: 14
clone size: -
J gene: TRBJ1-1
D gene: -
V gene: TRBV7-3

CDR3 protein: CASMRSSNQPQHF
CDR3 DNA: TGCGCCAGTATGAGGTCTAGCAATCAGCCCCAGCATTTT
CDR3 length: 13
clone size: once
J gene: TRBJ1-5
D gene: -
V gene: TRBV10-2

CDR3 protein: CASSPRGETYEQYF
CDR3 DNA: TGTGCCAGCAGTCCCCGCGGGGAGACTTACGAGCAGTACTTC
CDR3 length: 14
clone size: -
J gene: TRBJ2-7
D gene: -
V gene: TRBV27

CDR3 protein: CASSIGQAYNEQFF
CDR3 DNA: TGTGCCAGCAGCATCGGACAGGCCTACAATGAGCAGTTCTTC
CDR3 length: 14
clone size: -
J gene: TRBJ2-1
D gene: TRBD1
V gene: TRBV6-6

CDR3 protein: CASRLAGGSYEQYF
CDR3 DNA: TGTGCCAGCCGACTAGCGGGAGGCTCCTACGAGCAGTACTTC
CDR3 length: 14
clone size: few
J gene: TRBJ2-7
D gene: TRBD2
V gene: TRBV19

CDR3 protein: CASSFISGAGQPQHF
CDR3 DNA: TGTGCCAGCAGTTTTATTTCAGGGGCGGGTCAGCCCCAGCATTTT
CDR3 length: 15
clone size: -
J gene: TRBJ1-5
D gene: -
V gene: TRBV28

CDR3 protein: CASRQDSPDNQPQHF
CDR3 DNA: TGTGCCAGCAGACAGGACAGTCCTGACAATCAGCCCCAGCATTTT
CDR3 length: 15
clone size: -
J gene: TRBJ1-5
D gene: -
V gene: TRBV28

CDR3 protein: CASSNSKNIQYF
CDR3 DNA: TGTGCCAGCAGCAACAGCAAAAACATTCAGTACTTC
CDR3 length: 12
clone size: -
J gene: TRBJ2-4
D gene: -
V gene: TRBV6-5

CDR3 protein: CASSLARTDFNEKLFF
CDR3 DNA: TGCGCCAGCAGCTTGGCCCGCACGGACTTTAATGAAAAACTGTTTTTT
CDR3 length: 16
clone size: -
J gene: TRBJ1-4
D gene: -
V gene: TRBV5-1

CDR3 protein: CASSQDQGYGDEKLFF
CDR3 DNA: TGTGCCAGCAGCCAAGACCAGGGTTATGGGGATGAAAAACTGTTTTTT
CDR3 length: 16
clone size: once
J gene: TRBJ1-4
D gene: -
V gene: TRBV4-2

CDR3 protein: CASKKSGDRYEQYF
CDR3 DNA: TGTGCCAGCAAAAAATCAGGGGACCGCTACGAGCAGTACTTC
CDR3 length: 14
clone size: -
J gene: TRBJ2-7
D gene: -
V gene: TRBV6-1

CDR3 protein: CASHRGHGTGELFF
CDR3 DNA: TGTGCCAGCCACAGGGGTCATGGCACCGGGGAGCTGTTTTTT
CDR3 length: 14
clone size: few
J gene: TRBJ2-2
D gene: TRBD1
V gene: TRBV6-5

CDR3 protein: CASSLRGLSTDTQYF
CDR3 DNA: TGTGCCAGCAGCTTACGGGGGTTGTCCACAGATACGCAGTATTTT
CDR3 length: 15
clone size: few
J gene: TRBJ2-3
D gene: -
V gene: TRBV7-8

CDR3 protein: CASSLPDRGSYEQYF
CDR3 DNA: TGTGCCAGCTCCCTCCCGGATCGGGGCTCCTACGAGCAGTACTTC
CDR3 length: 15
clone size: once
J gene: TRBJ2-7
D gene: -
V gene: TRBV18

CDR3 protein: CASSYPDRNSEQYF
CDR3 DNA: TGTGCCAGCAGTTACCCGGACAGGAACTCCGAGCAGTACTTC
CDR3 length: 14
clone size: -
J gene: TRBJ2-7
D gene: TRBD1
V gene: TRBV6-6

CDR3 protein: CASSPTSQGLSGNEQFF
CDR3 DNA: TGCGCCAGCAGCCCTACCTCACAGGGGCTCTCGGGGAATGAGCAGTTCTTC
CDR3 length: 17
clone size: -
J gene: TRBJ2-1
D gene: TRBD1
V gene: TRBV5-1

CDR3 protein: CASSLQQSTNEKLFF
CDR3 DNA: TGTGCCAGCTCACTTCAACAGTCAACTAATGAAAAACTGTTTTTT
CDR3 length: 15
clone size: few
J gene: TRBJ1-4
D gene: -
V gene: TRBV18

CDR3 protein: CASSFGIGDTGELFF
CDR3 DNA: TGTGCCAGCAGTTTTGGTATAGGGGACACCGGGGAGCTGTTTTTT
CDR3 length: 15
clone size: few
J gene: TRBJ2-2
D gene: -
V gene: TRBV27

CDR3 protein: CASSSGQGNEQFF
CDR3 DNA: TGTGCCAGCAGCTCAGGACAGGGCAATGAGCAGTTCTTC
CDR3 length: 13
clone size: -
J gene: TRBJ2-1
D gene: TRBD1
V gene: TRBV7-6

CDR3 protein: CASIPTAGSNYGYTF
CDR3 DNA: TGTGCCAGCATCCCGACCGCGGGCTCTAACTATGGCTACACCTTC
CDR3 length: 15
clone size: -
J gene: TRBJ1-2
D gene: -
V gene: TRBV5-6

CDR3 protein: CASSLLAVSTDTQYF
CDR3 DNA: TGTGCCAGCAGTTTACTAGCGGTCAGCACAGATACGCAGTATTTT
CDR3 length: 15
clone size: -
J gene: TRBJ2-3
D gene: TRBD2
V gene: TRBV6-6

CDR3 protein: CASSPRTSARSGANVLTF
CDR3 DNA: TGCGCCAGCAGCCCAAGGACTAGCGCGCGCTCTGGGGCCAACGTCCTGACTTTC
CDR3 length: 18
clone size: -
J gene: TRBJ2-6
D gene: TRBD2
V gene: TRBV5-1

CDR3 protein: CASSHRTSGNYEQYF
CDR3 DNA: TGCGCCAGCAGCCACCGGACTAGCGGGAACTACGAGCAGTACTTC
CDR3 length: 15
clone size: -
J gene: TRBJ2-7
D gene: TRBD2
V gene: TRBV4-1